This T cell receptor (beta chain) was documented in a study of Graves' ophthalmopathy and Graves' hyperthyroidism. TCR beta CDR3 amplification used RNA transcripts. First-round RT-PCR relied on HTBI primers, and a second-round multiplex PCR came next. TCRdb re-called the multiplex PCR reads through MiXCR, storing one row per CDR3 protein. The table records 400,000 to 450,000 distinct CDR3 sequences, roughly 21% of them present only once. This clonotype was recorded many times. The TCR sequence derives from a young woman with stable Graves' hyperthyroidism. Source material: peripheral blood.

The DNA of the CDR3 is TGTGCCAGCAGCCCAGACGGGGGAGTCCGGGAGACCCAGTACTTC. As protein: CASSPDGGVRETQYF. The V and J genes are TRBV7-9 and TRBJ2-5; weak D call: TRBD2 (6 bases). Trimming left V 5 bases short and J 5 bases short, with 18 bases between. The CDR3 consists of 15 residues. Per germline, CDR1 SEHNR and CDR2 FQNEAQ (reference sequence).